Shown below are 18 T cell receptor beta chains from a single sample sequenced in a study of breast tumors, draining lymph nodes, adjacent tissues. TCRdb recomputed calls from the multiplex PCR reads with MiXCR, one row per CDR3 protein. The sample has 100,000 to 150,000 distinct CDR3 sequences; about 22% are singletons. Axillary draining lymph nodes of breast cancer patients supplied the node samples. Sequencing was done on a sample of axillary lymph node tissue. These receptors originate from a female donor with breast cancer. Some clones in this sample may be carry-over from other donors' samples.

As to this clonotype: A clone one base away is much larger, so this may be a read error. The J gene is TRBJ2-2, the V gene TRBV6-6, with D tentatively TRBD1 or TRBD2 (5 bases each). The germline gives CDR1 MNHNY, CDR2 SVGAGI (reference sequence). This CDR3 is built from 13 residues. The CDR3 sequence: CASSYRGAGELLF. CDR3 nucleotides: TGTGCCAGCAGTTACAGGGGAGCCGGGGAGCTGCTTTTT.

Note on this clonotype: One base away lies a much larger clone, so this may be a sequencing read error. The chain uses TRBV20-1 and TRBJ2-2; D gene uncertain. The CDR3 totals 13 residues. CDR1 is DFQATT, CDR2 SNEGSKA, per germline (reference sequence). Here the CDR3 reads CGARVVSTGELFF. The DNA of the CDR3 is TGCGGTGCTAGAGTAGTGAGCACCGGGGAGCTGTTTTTT.

In this sample, this clonotype turned up once. It may be a read error: a sequence one base away is much more abundant. The CDR3 DNA is TGTGTCAGCAGCTTGGGGACTAGCGTCGGGGAGCTGTTTTTT. Translating gives CVSSLGTSVGELFF. The V gene is TRBV11-3, the J gene TRBJ2-2, with 10 nucleotides matching TRBD2. This CDR3 has 14 amino acids. Per the germline V gene, CDR1 is SGHNT and CDR2 is YENEEA.

Ten or more counts support this clonotype. This rearrangement joins TRBV2 to TRBJ2-7, with 12 bases identical to TRBD2. CDR3 length: 17 amino acids. The V gene's germline CDR1 is SNHLY and CDR2 FYNNEI. After removal of 5 bases from V and 4 bases from J, the junction contained 12 bases not matched to a gene. For the CDR3, the DNA is TGTGCCAGCAGTAGACTAGCGGGAGAAGCCCATGCTTACGAGCAGTACTTC. Its translation: CASSRLAGEAHAYEQYF.

This clonotype was detected ten times or more. The gene calls are TRBV15 and TRBJ1-6, with 8 bases lining up with TRBD1. The CDR3 spans 19 residues. Germline assignment: CDR1 LNHNV and CDR2 YYDKDF (reference sequence). With V trimmed by 0 bases and J by 6 bases, 13 bases remained unmatched. The CDR3 coding sequence is TGTGCCACCAGCAGAGAAGGACAGGGAAGCTCGGCCCTTAATTCACCCCTCCACTTT. Protein: CATSREGQGSSALNSPLHF.

This clonotype was detected ten times or more. The CDR3 is CASTKPRADNEQFF. CDR3 in DNA: TGTGCCAGCACCAAACCGAGGGCGGACAATGAGCAGTTCTTC. This rearrangement joins TRBV28 to TRBJ2-1, with D maybe TRBD2 (5 bases). Trimming took 7 bases from V and 5 from J, leaving 15 bases between them. The germline gives CDR1 MDHEN, CDR2 SYDVKM. This CDR3 is built from 14 residues. Combining the CDR3 with reference TRBV28 and TRBJ2-1 gives the whole variable domain DVKVTQSSRYLVKRTGEKVFLECVQDMDHENMFWYRQDPGLGLRLIYFSYDVKMKEKGDIPEGYSVSREKKERFSLILESASTNQTSMYLCASTKPRADNEQFFGPGTRLTVL.

This clonotype has a handful of counts. This chain connects TRBV28 to TRBJ2-6; D unclear. The germline gives CDR1 MDHEN, CDR2 SYDVKM. V lost 5 bases, J lost 0 bases, and 17 bases lay in between. The CDR3 length is 18 residues. The CDR3 DNA is TGTGCCAGCAGTCCGCTAGGTTTTGGTGACTCTGGGGCCAACGTCCTGACTTTC. Encoded protein: CASSPLGFGDSGANVLTF.

This clonotype has at least ten counts. The chain joins TRBV20-1 to TRBJ2-1; unclear D gene. CDR3 length: 11 residues. Germline values: CDR1 DFQATT, CDR2 SNEGSKA (reference sequence). V shed 0 bases and J shed 8 bases, with 5 bases lying between them. The CDR3 nucleotides are TGCAGTGCTAGAGATTTAGATGAGCAGTTCTTC. Translating gives CSARDLDEQFF.

This clonotype was counted once. A read error is possible here, since a much larger clone lies one base away. The chain couples TRBV6-6 to TRBJ2-5; D remains ambiguous. The CDR3 is made up of 13 amino acids. V gave up 8 bases and J gave up 1 base, with 11 bases separating them. Germline values: CDR1 MNHNY, CDR2 SVGAGI (reference sequence). The DNA of the CDR3 is TGTGCCAGCGGGGTGGACGGCCAAGAGACCCAGTACTTC. Protein sequence: CASGVDGQETQYF.

This clonotype was seen only a few times. The chain recombines TRBV28 with TRBJ2-7; tentative D call: TRBD1 (6 bases). Per the germline V gene, CDR1 is MDHEN and CDR2 is SYDVKM. V lost 6 bases, J lost 4 bases, and 16 bases lay in between. This CDR3 contains 14 residues. The CDR3 DNA reads TGTGCCAGCAGCCCCCCGGGCAGGGGTTACGAGCAGTACTTC. Its translation is CASSPPGRGYEQYF.

This clonotype was recorded at least ten times. The rearrangement uses TRBV24-1 and TRBJ2-2, with 9 nucleotides matching TRBD1. CDR1 KGHDR and CDR2 SFDVKD come from the germline V gene. With 2 bases clipped from V and 2 bases from J, the junction kept 5 bases outside the gene matches. The CDR3 totals 17 residues. The CDR3 DNA reads TGTGCCACCAGTGATTGGACAGGGGATAGAAACACCGGGGAGCTGTTTTTT. Protein sequence: CATSDWTGDRNTGELFF.

This clonotype was observed at least ten times. This sequence joins TRBV20-1 and TRBJ2-1, with 8 bases lining up with TRBD1. The germline V gene encodes CDR1 DFQATT and CDR2 SNEGSKA (reference sequence). V gave up 5 bases and J gave up 4 bases; unmatched junction bases: 10. This CDR3 spans 15 amino acids. CDR3 bases: TGCAGTGCTCGCGGTGACAGGGGCTCTTACAATGAGCAGTTCTTC. Its translation is CSARGDRGSYNEQFF.

In this sample, this clonotype turned up many times. The V call is TRBV7-2, the J call TRBJ2-2; unclear D gene. V lost 2 bases and J 6 bases, leaving 13 bases between the germline ends. The CDR3 has 15 amino acids. CDR1 and CDR2 (germline): SGHTA, FQGNSA. The CDR3 loop reads CASSLSRVGAGELFF. In DNA, the CDR3 is TGTGCCAGCAGCTTATCTCGGGTTGGGGCCGGGGAGCTGTTTTTT.

This clonotype was observed at least ten times. This chain connects TRBV15 to TRBJ2-7; D tentatively fits TRBD1 or TRBD2 (5 bases each). There are 14 residues in the CDR3. Germline CDR1 is LNHNV and CDR2 is YYDKDF (reference sequence). The ends were cut back, 3 bases at V and 0 bases at J, with 9 bases in the middle. DNA for the CDR3: TGTGCCACCAGCAGGGCAGGGAGCTCCTACGAGCAGTACTTC. It encodes CATSRAGSSYEQYF.

A word on this clonotype: A much larger clone lies a single base off, so this may be a read error. The chain links TRBV6-5 to TRBJ1-5; D is uncertain. The CDR3 spans 15 residues. Germline V CDR1 and CDR2: MNHEY, SVGAGI. Trimming removed 4 bases from V and 0 bases from J, with 10 bases in between. The DNA of the CDR3 is TGTGCCAGCAGTTCCGGCCAGTATAGCAATCAGCCCCAGCATTTT. It is translated as CASSSGQYSNQPQHF.

To note about this clonotype: Mismatch with germline at one junction end may stem from a read error. CDR3 loop: CASSSGQYYGYAF. For the CDR3, the DNA is TGTGCCAGCAGTTCGGGACAGTACTATGGCTACGCCTTC. The rearrangement links TRBV28 to TRBJ1-2; 7 nucleotides line up with TRBD1. Per germline, CDR1 MDHEN and CDR2 SYDVKM. CDR3 length: 13 residues.

This clonotype was found many times. The V call is TRBV4-2, the J call TRBJ1-4; D gene ambiguous. V dropped 1 base and J dropped 0 bases, with 12 bases sitting between them. The CDR3 length is 17 residues. Germline CDR1 reads LGHNA; CDR2 reads YNFKEQ. The CDR3 DNA sequence: TGTGCCAGCAGCCAAGGGGATAGAATTCCAACTAATGAAAAACTGTTTTTT. Amino acids: CASSQGDRIPTNEKLFF.

In its sample, this clonotype was seen a few times. The chain uses TRBV9 and TRBJ2-2, with 10 bases that match TRBD2. This CDR3 is 16 amino acids long. In germline, CDR1 is SGDLS, CDR2 YYNGEE. Losses at the gene ends were 0 bases for V and 7 bases for J; bases not matched to a gene: 6. In DNA form, the CDR3 reads TGTGCCAGCAGCGTAGGGGCTAGCGGGAGCCACGGGGAGCTGTTTTTT. The encoded protein is CASSVGASGSHGELFF.